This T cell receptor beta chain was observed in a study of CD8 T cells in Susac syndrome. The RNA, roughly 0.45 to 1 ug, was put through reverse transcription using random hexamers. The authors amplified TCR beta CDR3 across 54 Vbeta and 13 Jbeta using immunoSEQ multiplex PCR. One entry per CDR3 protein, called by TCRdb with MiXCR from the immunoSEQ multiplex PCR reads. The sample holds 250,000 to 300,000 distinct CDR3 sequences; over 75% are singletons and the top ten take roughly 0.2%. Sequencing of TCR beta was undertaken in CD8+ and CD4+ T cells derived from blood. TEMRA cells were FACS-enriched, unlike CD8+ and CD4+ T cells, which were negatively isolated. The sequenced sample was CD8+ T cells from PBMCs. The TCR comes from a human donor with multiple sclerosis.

CDR3 coding DNA: TGTGCCAGCAGCCATGCCGGGACAGGTTCTGAAAAACTGTTTTTT. Residues: CASSHAGTGSEKLFF. The chain joins TRBV14 to TRBJ1-4, with 8 positions matching TRBD1. From germline, CDR1 is SGHDN and CDR2 FVKESK. The junction had 7 bases not matched to a gene; V was cut back by 3 bases and J by 7 bases. This CDR3 has 15 amino acids. The variable domain in full, with the rest retrieved from reference TRBV14 and TRBJ1-4, is EAGVTQFPSHSVIEKGQTVTLRCDPISGHDNLYWYRRVMGKEIKFLLHFVKESKQDESGMPNNRFLAERTGGTYSTLKVQPAELEDSGVYFCASSHAGTGSEKLFFGSGTQLSVL.